The sequence of this T cell receptor (beta chain) was determined in a study of Ad26.COV2.S vaccination and SARS-CoV-2 variants (dated by TCRdb to the early 2020s). Regarding the research as a whole: Donors in the vaccine arm were drawn from COV1001, a multicentre, randomized, double-blind, placebo-controlled phase I-IIa trial testing Ad26.COV2.S in healthy adults. Dosing of Ad26.COV2.S was intramuscular, at either 5x10^10 or 1x10^11 viral particles, delivered as one shot or as two shots spaced 56 days apart. TCRbeta repertoire sequencing was used to assess the specificity and breadth of SARS-CoV-2-reactive T cell receptors after Ad26.COV2.S vaccination. A total of some 30 samples were included in the TCR-sequenced set, comprising around 19 Ad26.COV2.S vaccine recipients, 5 placebo recipients and 8 SARS-CoV-2 convalescent individuals. Trial participants were randomized into five groups of five, in which low-dose or high-dose Ad26.COV2.S was given once or twice, or placebo was given on both occasions. Investigators remained blinded to trial group allocation during experiments and outcome assessment. What the authors observed across the whole study: Spike-specific TCR breadth was higher in Ad26.COV2.S recipients than in placebo recipients (P = 0.0014). Substantial breadth of spike-specific CD8+ and CD4+ T cell responses was reported after vaccination. Non-spike TCR breadth was comparable between vaccine and placebo recipients, consistent with the vaccine containing only spike. According to the authors, total T cell responses may have been underestimated by the TCR breadth and depth analyses. The study lacked the statistical power to compare responses across vaccine doses or regimens.

Of note for this clone: Its specific antigen is unknown. No much larger clone exists at a distance of one base, and base qualities are not known.

The immunoSEQ Assay was used to sequence TCRbeta CDR3 regions. After extraction, genomic DNA underwent amplification by bias-controlled multiplex PCR, followed by high-throughput sequencing. Concerning the study's data processing: To quantify the absolute abundance of every unique TCRbeta CDR3 region, sequences were collapsed and filtered. T cell fraction was estimated by normalization of TCRbeta template counts to usable DNA, with usable DNA being measured through amplification of reference genes present in all nucleated cells. Repertoire TCRs were annotated as SARS-CoV-2-specific when V gene, CDR3 amino acid sequence and J gene were exactly matched to a known reactive TCR set. MIRA supplied the reference SARS-CoV-2 TCR set, which was filtered for enrichment in COVID-19-positive ImmuneCODE repertoires so that public or cross-reactive TCRs were removed. Using the MIRA antigens, annotated TCRs were further analysed by specific ORF or by position within an ORF. Breadth was defined as annotated unique rearrangements over total unique productive rearrangements; depth was the summed frequency of those rearrangements. TCR breadth was compared between groups using two-sided Wilcoxon rank-sum tests. TCRdb holds this immuneACCESS table with in-frame rearrangements only. Some clones are missing; in checked studies, unresolved V genes explain under half, and the rest has no known cause. V, J and clone size are taken as reported in that table, and D and trimming were inferred from the DNA itself. Within this sample are around 450,000 clones, with about 93% of them counted one time only. Together, the top ten hold more than 9% of the sample.

The treatment or condition label of this sample denotes: 19 received Ad26.COV2.S at low or high dose, single or two shots; 5 received placebo; per-sample allocation not given. Repertoires of vaccine and placebo recipients were sequenced from samples taken on day 63 after the first injection. Between 29 July and 7 August 2020, Cohort 1b enrolled some 25 adults aged 18-55 years at one site in Boston, USA. Ad26.COV2.S consisted of a replication-incompetent adenovirus type 26 vector by which a prefusion-stabilized SARS-CoV-2 spike protein from the original Wuhan strain was expressed. The CDR3 holds 14 amino acids from the cysteine to the phenylalanine. The read is trimmed to its CDR3 DNA, 42 bases read in frame from base 1. The germline V gene (reference sequence) provides CDR1 SEHNR and CDR2 FQNEAQ. V drops 5 bases and J drops 3 bases, leaving 14 bases in between.

This specimen consisted of peripheral blood, obtained in a trial of Ad26.COV2.S vaccine versus placebo. Recombination linked TRBV7-9 to TRBJ2-7; the D gene is perhaps TRBD1, on 6 matching bases. The source of this sequence is a person aged 18-60 years who received the Ad26.COV2.S COVID-19 vaccine or a placebo. The DNA sequence is TGTGCCAGCAGCGCCCAACAGGGCGGCTACGAGCAGTACTTC. Translated, this is CASSAQQGGYEQYF.